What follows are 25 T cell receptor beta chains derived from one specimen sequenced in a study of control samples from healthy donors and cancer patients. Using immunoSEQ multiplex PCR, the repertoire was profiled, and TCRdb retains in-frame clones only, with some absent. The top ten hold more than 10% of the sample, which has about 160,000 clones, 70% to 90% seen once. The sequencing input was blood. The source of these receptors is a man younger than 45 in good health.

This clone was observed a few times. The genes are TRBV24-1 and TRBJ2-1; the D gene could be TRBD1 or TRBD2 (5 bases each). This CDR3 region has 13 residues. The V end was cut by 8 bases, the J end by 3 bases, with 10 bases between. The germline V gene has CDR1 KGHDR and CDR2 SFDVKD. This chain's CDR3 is CATKGPNYNEQFF. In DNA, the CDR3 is TGTGCCACCAAGGGACCCAACTACAATGAGCAGTTCTTC.

Here the CDR3 DNA reads TGTGCCAGCACTTCAACAGGGATCACCGGGGAGCTGTTTTTT. Protein sequence: CASTSTGITGELFF. This chain uses TRBV6-5 with TRBJ2-2, with D possibly matching TRBD1 (6 bases). Germline assignment: CDR1 MNHEY and CDR2 SVGAGI. V was pared by 7 bases and J by 4 bases, with 13 bases between. The CDR3 spans 14 residues.

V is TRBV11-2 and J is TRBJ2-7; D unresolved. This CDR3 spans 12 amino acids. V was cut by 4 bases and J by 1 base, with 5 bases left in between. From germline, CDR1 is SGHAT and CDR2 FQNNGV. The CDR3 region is CASSYLSYEQYF. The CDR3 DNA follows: TGTGCCAGCAGCTACCTTTCCTACGAGCAGTACTTC.

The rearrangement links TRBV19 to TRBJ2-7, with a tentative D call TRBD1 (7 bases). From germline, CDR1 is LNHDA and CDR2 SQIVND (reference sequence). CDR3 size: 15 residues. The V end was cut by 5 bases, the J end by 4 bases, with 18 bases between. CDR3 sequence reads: CASSPRGQSGYEQYF. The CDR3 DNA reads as TGTGCCAGTAGTCCGCGGGGACAGTCGGGTTACGAGCAGTACTTC.

The CDR3 reads CASGALAPQETQYF. The CDR3 DNA reads as TGTGCCAGCGGCGCCCTAGCCCCCCAAGAGACCCAGTACTTC. The chain links TRBV11-2 to TRBJ2-5; D may be TRBD2 (5 bases). V was pared by 8 bases and J by 1 base, with 14 bases between. Per germline, CDR1 SGHAT and CDR2 FQNNGV. CDR3 size: 14 residues.

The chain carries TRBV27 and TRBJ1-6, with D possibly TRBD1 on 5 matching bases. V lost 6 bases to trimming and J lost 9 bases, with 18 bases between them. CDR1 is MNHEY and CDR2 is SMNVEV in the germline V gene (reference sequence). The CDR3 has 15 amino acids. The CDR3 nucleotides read TGTGCCAGCAGGGGGGTTGGGGGGTCGCGTTCACCCCTCCACTTT. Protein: CASRGVGGSRSPLHF.

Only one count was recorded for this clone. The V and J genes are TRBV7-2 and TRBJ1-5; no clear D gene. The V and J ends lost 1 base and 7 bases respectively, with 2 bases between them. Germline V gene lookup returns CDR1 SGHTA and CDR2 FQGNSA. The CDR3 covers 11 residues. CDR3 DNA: TGTGCCAGCAGCTTAGGGCAGCCCCAGCATTTT. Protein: CASSLGQPQHF.

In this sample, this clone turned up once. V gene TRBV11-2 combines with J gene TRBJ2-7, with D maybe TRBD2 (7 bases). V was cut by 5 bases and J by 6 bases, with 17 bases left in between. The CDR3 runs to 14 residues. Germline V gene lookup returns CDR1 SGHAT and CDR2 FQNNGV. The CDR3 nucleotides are TGTGCCAGCAGCCCAGCGGGGACATTGGTCGAGCAGTACTTC. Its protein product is CASSPAGTLVEQYF.

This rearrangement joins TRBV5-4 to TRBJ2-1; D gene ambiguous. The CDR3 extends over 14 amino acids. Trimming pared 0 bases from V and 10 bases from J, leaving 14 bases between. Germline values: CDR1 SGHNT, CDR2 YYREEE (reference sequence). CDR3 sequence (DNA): TGTGCCAGCAGCTTGGCCGACTCCCTAGGGGAGCAGTTCTTC. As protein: CASSLADSLGEQFF.

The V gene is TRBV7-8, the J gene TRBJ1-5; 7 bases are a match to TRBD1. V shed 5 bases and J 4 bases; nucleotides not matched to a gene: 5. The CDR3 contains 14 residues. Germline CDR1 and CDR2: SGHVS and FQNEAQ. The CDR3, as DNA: TGTGCCAGCAGCATGACAGGGAAAAATCAGCCCCAGCATTTT. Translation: CASSMTGKNQPQHF.

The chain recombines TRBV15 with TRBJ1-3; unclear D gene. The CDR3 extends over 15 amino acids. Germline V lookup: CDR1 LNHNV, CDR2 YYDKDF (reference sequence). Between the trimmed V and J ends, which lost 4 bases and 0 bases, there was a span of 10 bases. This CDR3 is CATSTTEFSGNTIYF. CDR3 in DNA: TGTGCCACCAGCACGACTGAATTCTCTGGAAACACCATATATTTT.

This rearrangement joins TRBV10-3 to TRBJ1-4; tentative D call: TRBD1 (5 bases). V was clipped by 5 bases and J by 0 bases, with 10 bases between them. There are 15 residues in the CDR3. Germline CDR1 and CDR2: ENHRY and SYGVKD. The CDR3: CAISSGDATNEKLFF. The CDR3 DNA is TGTGCCATCAGTAGTGGGGACGCAACTAATGAAAAACTGTTTTTT.

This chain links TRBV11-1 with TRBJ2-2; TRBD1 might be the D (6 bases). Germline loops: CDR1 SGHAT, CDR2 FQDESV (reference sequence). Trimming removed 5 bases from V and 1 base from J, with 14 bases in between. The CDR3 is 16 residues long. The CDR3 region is CASSRDRIGNTGELFF. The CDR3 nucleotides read TGTGCCAGCAGCCGTGACAGGATAGGGAACACCGGGGAGCTGTTTTTT.

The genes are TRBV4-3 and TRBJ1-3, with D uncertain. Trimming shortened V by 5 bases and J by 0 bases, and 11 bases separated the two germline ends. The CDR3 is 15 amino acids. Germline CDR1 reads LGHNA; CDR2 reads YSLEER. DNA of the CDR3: TGCGCCAGCAGCTCCCGACTGGACTCTGGAAACACCATATATTTT. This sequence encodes CASSSRLDSGNTIYF.

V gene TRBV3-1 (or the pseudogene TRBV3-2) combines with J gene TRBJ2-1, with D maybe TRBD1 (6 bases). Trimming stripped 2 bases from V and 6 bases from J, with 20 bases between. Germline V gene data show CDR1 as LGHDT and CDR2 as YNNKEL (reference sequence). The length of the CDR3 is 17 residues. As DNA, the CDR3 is TGTGCCAGCAGCCAATTGTCCGGGACAACCACGGGCAATGAGCAGTTCTTC. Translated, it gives CASSQLSGTTTGNEQFF.

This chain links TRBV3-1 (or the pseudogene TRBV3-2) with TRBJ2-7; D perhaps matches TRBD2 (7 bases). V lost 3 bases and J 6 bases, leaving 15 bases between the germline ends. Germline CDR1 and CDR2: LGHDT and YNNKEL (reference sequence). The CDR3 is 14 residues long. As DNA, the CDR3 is TGTGCCAGCAGCCAGCCTCGGGGGGCGGGCGAGCAGTACTTC. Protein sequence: CASSQPRGAGEQYF.

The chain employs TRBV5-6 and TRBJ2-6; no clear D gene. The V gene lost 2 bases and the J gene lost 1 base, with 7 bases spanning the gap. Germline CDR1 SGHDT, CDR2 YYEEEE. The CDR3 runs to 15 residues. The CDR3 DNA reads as TGTGCCAGCAGCTTTTGGGGTTCTGGGGCCAACGTCCTGACTTTC. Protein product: CASSFWGSGANVLTF.

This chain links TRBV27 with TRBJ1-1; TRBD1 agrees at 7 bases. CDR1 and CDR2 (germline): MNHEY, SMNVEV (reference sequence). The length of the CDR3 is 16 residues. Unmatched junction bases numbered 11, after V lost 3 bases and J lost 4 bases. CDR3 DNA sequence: TGTGCCAGCAGTTTTCTCCCTCGGACAGGAGGCACTGAAGCTTTCTTT. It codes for CASSFLPRTGGTEAFF.

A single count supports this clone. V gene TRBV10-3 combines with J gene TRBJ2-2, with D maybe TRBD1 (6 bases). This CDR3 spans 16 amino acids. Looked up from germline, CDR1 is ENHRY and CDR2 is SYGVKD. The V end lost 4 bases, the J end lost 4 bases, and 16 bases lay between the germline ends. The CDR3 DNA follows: TGTGCCATCAGTGCCAATACCGGACAGTCCACCGGGGAGCTGTTTTTT. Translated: CAISANTGQSTGELFF.

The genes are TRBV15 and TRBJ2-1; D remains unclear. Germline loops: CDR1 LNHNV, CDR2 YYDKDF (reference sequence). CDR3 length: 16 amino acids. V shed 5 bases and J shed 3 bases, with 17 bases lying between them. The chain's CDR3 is CATSPRGKSGYNEQFF. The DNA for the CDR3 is TGTGCCACCAGCCCCCGTGGGAAGTCGGGCTACAATGAGCAGTTCTTC.

The CDR3 DNA reads as TGTGCCAGCAGCTTACTAGGCGACAATGAGCAGTTCTTC. Its translation: CASSLLGDNEQFF. The chain uses TRBV7-9 and TRBJ2-1, with unresolved D. The CDR3 totals 13 residues. Germline CDR1 and CDR2: SEHNR and FQNEAQ (reference sequence). V was trimmed by 2 bases and J by 5 bases, leaving 7 bases between them.

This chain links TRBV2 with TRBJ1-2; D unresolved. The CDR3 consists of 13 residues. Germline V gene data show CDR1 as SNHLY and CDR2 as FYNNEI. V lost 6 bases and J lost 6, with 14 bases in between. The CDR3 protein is CASSPISGHGYTF. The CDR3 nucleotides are TGTGCCAGCAGCCCGATCTCAGGACATGGCTACACCTTC.

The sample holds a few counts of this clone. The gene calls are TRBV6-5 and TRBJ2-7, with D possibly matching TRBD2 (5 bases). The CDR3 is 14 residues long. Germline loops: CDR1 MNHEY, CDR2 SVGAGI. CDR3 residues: CALRGRGEASEQYF. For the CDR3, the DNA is TGTGCACTTCGAGGGAGAGGAGAAGCGTCCGAGCAGTACTTC.

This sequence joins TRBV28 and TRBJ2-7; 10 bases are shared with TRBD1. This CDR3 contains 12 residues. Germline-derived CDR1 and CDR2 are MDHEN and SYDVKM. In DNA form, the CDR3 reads TGTGCGGCGGGACAGGGGATCAACGAGCAGTACTTC. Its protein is CAAGQGINEQYF. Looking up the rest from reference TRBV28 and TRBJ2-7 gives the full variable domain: DVKVTQSSRYLVKRTGEKVFLECVQDMDHENMFWYRQDPGLGLRLIYFSYDVKMKEKGDIPEGYSVSREKKERFSLILESASTNQTSMYLCAAGQGINEQYFGPGTRLTVT.

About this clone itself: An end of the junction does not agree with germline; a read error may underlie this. Written as DNA, the CDR3 is TGTGCCAGCAGGTTATCGGTCGGGGAGCTGTTTTTT. Its protein product is CASRLSVGELFF. The chain employs TRBV27 and TRBJ2-2; D is ambiguous. Germline CDR1 and CDR2: MNHEY and SMNVEV (reference sequence). The CDR3 runs to 12 residues.